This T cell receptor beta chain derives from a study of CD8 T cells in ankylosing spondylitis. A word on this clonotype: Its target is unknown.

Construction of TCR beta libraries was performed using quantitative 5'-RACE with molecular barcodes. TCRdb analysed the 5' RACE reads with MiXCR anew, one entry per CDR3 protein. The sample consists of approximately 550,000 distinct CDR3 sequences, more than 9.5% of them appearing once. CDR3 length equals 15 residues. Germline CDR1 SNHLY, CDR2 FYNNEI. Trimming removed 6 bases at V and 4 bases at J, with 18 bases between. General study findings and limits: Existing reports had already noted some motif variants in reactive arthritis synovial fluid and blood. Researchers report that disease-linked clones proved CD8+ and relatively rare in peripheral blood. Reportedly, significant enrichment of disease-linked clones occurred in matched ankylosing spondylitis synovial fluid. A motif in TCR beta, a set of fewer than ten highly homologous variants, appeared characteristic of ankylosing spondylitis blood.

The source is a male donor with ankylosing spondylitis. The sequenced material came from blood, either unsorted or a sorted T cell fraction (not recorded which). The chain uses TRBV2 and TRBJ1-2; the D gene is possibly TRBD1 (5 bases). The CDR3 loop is CASRPLRGGGYGYTF. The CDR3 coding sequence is TGTGCCAGCAGACCCTTGCGGGGCGGCGGCTATGGCTACACCTTC.